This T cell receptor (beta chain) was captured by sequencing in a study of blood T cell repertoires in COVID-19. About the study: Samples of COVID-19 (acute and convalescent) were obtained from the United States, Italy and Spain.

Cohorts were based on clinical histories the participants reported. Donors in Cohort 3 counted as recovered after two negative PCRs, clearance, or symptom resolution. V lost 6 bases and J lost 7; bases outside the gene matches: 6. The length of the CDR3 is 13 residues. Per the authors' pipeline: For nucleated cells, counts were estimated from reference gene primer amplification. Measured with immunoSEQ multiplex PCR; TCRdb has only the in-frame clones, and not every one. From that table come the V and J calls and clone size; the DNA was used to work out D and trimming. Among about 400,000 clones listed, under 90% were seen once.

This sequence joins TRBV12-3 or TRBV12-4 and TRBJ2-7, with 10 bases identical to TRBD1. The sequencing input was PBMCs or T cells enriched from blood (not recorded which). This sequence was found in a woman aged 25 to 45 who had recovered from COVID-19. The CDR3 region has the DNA TGTGCCAGCAGGATGACAGGGGGCGGTGAGCAGTACTTC. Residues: CASRMTGGGEQYF.